The table lists the clone carrying this TCR beta chain with many counts. Its cognate antigen is unknown. Since the CDR3 does not end with the conserved phenylalanine or tryptophan, this likely comes from a read error. The DNA is omitted, as the CDR3 cannot be located on it reliably, and the CDR3 follows TCRdb's listing. This library used roughly 370 ng RNA and molecular barcoded adaptors spanning alpha/delta and beta/gamma chains. MiXCR was run by TCRdb on the reads, yielding one entry per CDR3 protein. The table records some 46,000 distinct CDR3 sequences, roughly a fifth of them present only once. The source of the sample is a study of read filtering for tumor transcriptome and immune sequencing. Study-wide points: Even smaller IR-seq throughput identified most shared clonotypes. Without single-read clonotypes, shared clonotype proportions correlated more between IR-seq and RNA-seq.

The germline V gene has CDR1 SQVTM and CDR2 ANQGSEA. Including both end residues, the CDR3 is 10 amino acids long. The source is a donor at least 40 years old with multiple myeloma. The chain combines TRBV29-1 with TRBJ1-4; the D call in the table, TRBD1, was not verified against the DNA. The specimen sequenced was a population of CD138-negative cells sorted from bone marrow. The CDR3 protein is CSVPRRTDGP.